This TCR beta chain is drawn from a study of T-cell reconstitution after alpha-beta-depleted transplantation in children. Library preparation (for TCRbeta) was performed with unique molecular identifiers. TCRdb reprocessed the PCR reads with MiXCR, giving one entry per CDR3 protein. The table records 500,000 to 600,000 distinct CDR3 sequences, about 16% of them present only once. The TCR was taken from a human donor who donated a stem cell graft to a child with acute lymphoblastic leukemia. Specimen: PBMCs from the stem cell graft donor, collected from the stem cell graft.

The CDR3 region has the DNA TGTGCCAGCAGGACCGGACAGGCTGGGGCCAACGTCCTGACTTTC. Protein product: CASRTGQAGANVLTF. This chain joins TRBV7-9 and TRBJ2-6; 7 nucleotides align to TRBD1. Germline V CDR1 and CDR2: SEHNR, FQNEAQ (reference sequence). The CDR3 consists of 15 residues. V was clipped by 6 bases and J by 2 bases; unmatched bases: 4.